These 26 T cell receptor beta chains were all obtained from the same sample, sequenced in a study of T-cell memory formation after mild COVID-19. TCRdb processed the 5' RACE reads anew with MiXCR; each CDR3 protein has one entry. There are a few hundred thousand distinct CDR3 sequences in the sample; 20% to 25% occur only once, and 21% lies in the top ten. The sequenced sample was PBMCs or a T cell subset sorted from them (not recorded which). The receptors were sampled from a man younger than 35 who had mild COVID-19 (a few samples of this study predate the infection). Cell type and time point are not known.

V usage is TRBV29-1 and J usage is TRBJ2-5; D possibly corresponds to TRBD1 (5 bases). The ends were cut back, 1 base at V and 0 bases at J, with 6 bases in the middle. The length of the CDR3 is 13 residues. Looked up from germline, CDR1 is SQVTM and CDR2 is ANQGSEA. In DNA form, the CDR3 reads TGCAGCGTTGAAGCACAGGACCAAGAGACCCAGTACTTC. It translates to CSVEAQDQETQYF. The whole variable domain, filled in from reference TRBV29-1 and TRBJ2-5, reads SAVISQKPSRDICQRGTSLTIQCQVDSQVTMMFWYRQQPGQSLTLIATANQGSEATYESGFVIDKFPISRPNLTFSTLTVSNMSPEDSSIYLCSVEAQDQETQYFGPGTRLLVL.

The chain carries TRBV2 and TRBJ2-2, with D perhaps TRBD2 (5 bases). Germline loops: CDR1 SNHLY, CDR2 FYNNEI. This CDR3 region has 14 residues. Between the trimmed V and J ends, which lost 6 bases and 4 bases, there was a span of 12 bases. The CDR3 sequence: CASRDFSGTGELFF. CDR3 in DNA: TGTGCCAGCAGGGACTTTTCTGGCACCGGGGAGCTGTTTTTT. Drawing the rest from reference TRBV2 and TRBJ2-2, the complete variable domain is EPEVTQTPSHQVTQMGQEVILRCVPISNHLYFYWYRQILGQKVEFLVSFYNNEISEKSEIFDDQFSVERPDGSNFTLKIRSTKLEDSAMYFCASRDFSGTGELFFGEGSRLTVL.

The rearrangement uses TRBV28 and TRBJ2-1, with 9 bases fitting TRBD1. V lost 6 bases to trimming and J lost 5 bases; unmatched junction nucleotides: 8. CDR1 is MDHEN, CDR2 SYDVKM, per germline. The CDR3 covers 15 residues. As DNA, the CDR3 is TGTGCCAGCAGAGGTACCGGGACAGGGAACAATGAGCAGTTCTTC. Protein sequence: CASRGTGTGNNEQFF.

The table lists this clonotype with a few counts. V gene TRBV6-5 combines with J gene TRBJ1-6; TRBD1 is a possible D gene (6 bases). Germline V CDR1 and CDR2: MNHEY, SVGAGI. V was pared by 5 bases and J by 9 bases, with 14 bases between. The CDR3 totals 14 residues. The CDR3 bases are TGTGCCAGCAGTCCACAGGGTTTGGGTTCACCCCTCCACTTT. Protein product: CASSPQGLGSPLHF.

The chain has TRBV7-3 and TRBJ2-1, with TRBD2 identical over 10 bases. J was trimmed by 7 bases and V by 4 bases; bases with no gene match: 10. The germline V gene has CDR1 SGHTA and CDR2 FQGTGA. CDR3 length: 16 residues. The CDR3 DNA follows: TGTGCCAGCAGCTCCGGTTGGAGCGGGGGGGAGAATGAGCAGTTCTTC. This translates into CASSSGWSGGENEQFF.

The rearrangement joins TRBV10-3 to TRBJ1-5, with D possibly TRBD1 on 5 matching bases. The V end was cut by 0 bases, the J end by 5 bases, with 8 bases between. The germline V gene has CDR1 ENHRY and CDR2 SYGVKD. The CDR3 has 14 residues. The CDR3 loop is CAISESGGHQPQHF. Here the CDR3 DNA reads TGTGCCATCAGTGAGTCGGGGGGACATCAGCCCCAGCATTTT.

This clonotype was seen more than once but under ten times. The chain carries TRBV4-1 and TRBJ2-1, with TRBD1 identical over 8 bases. CDR1 MGHRA and CDR2 YSYEKL come from the germline V gene. After removal of 3 bases from V and 2 bases from J, the junction contained 6 bases not matched to a gene. The CDR3 extends over 16 amino acids. The CDR3 nucleotides are TGCGCCAGCAGCCAGGCCCGGGACAGGACCTACAATGAGCAGTTCTTC. It specifies CASSQARDRTYNEQFF.

The V call is TRBV7-9, the J call TRBJ2-1, with 7 bases lining up with TRBD1. After removal of 1 base from V and 9 bases from J, the junction contained 3 bases not matched to a gene. Germline CDR1 reads SEHNR; CDR2 reads FQNEAQ (reference sequence). The CDR3 covers 13 residues. The CDR3 sequence is CASSLGGGSEQFF. CDR3 bases: TGTGCCAGCAGCTTAGGAGGGGGCTCTGAGCAGTTCTTC. The full variable domain, its missing parts supplied by reference TRBV7-9 and TRBJ2-1, is DTGVSQNPRHKITKRGQNVTFRCDPISEHNRLYWYRQTLGQGPEFLTYFQNEAQLEKSRLLSDRFSAERPKGSFSTLEIQRTEQGDSAMYLCASSLGGGSEQFFGPGTRLTVL.

A few counts support this clonotype. The DNA for the CDR3 is TGCGCCAGCAGCCCTACCCAGACAGGCCCCTACGAGCAGTACTTC. Residues: CASSPTQTGPYEQYF. This rearrangement joins TRBV4-1 to TRBJ2-7; D might be TRBD1 (6 bases). The V end lost 4 bases, the J end lost 2 bases, and 15 bases lay between the germline ends. The CDR3 has 15 amino acids. Germline V CDR1 and CDR2: MGHRA, YSYEKL.

In this sample, this clonotype turned up a few times. The rearrangement links TRBV28 to TRBJ1-2, with 7 nucleotides matching TRBD1. J gave up 0 bases and V 4 bases, and 11 bases lay outside the gene matches. This CDR3 has 17 residues. Germline loops: CDR1 MDHEN, CDR2 SYDVKM. The CDR3 loop is CASSSPPGTVPNYGYTF. The CDR3 DNA reads as TGTGCCAGCAGTTCTCCCCCCGGGACAGTACCTAACTATGGCTACACCTTC.

This clonotype was counted only a few times. The chain links TRBV20-1 to TRBJ1-3; unclear D gene. This CDR3 has 14 residues. Germline V lookup: CDR1 DFQATT, CDR2 SNEGSKA (reference sequence). Trimming pared 5 bases from V and 0 bases from J, leaving 11 bases between. In DNA, the CDR3 is TGCAGTGCTTCCCACGGGAGCTCTGGAAACACCATATATTTT. As protein: CSASHGSSGNTIYF.

The chain links TRBV4-2 to TRBJ1-5; D may be TRBD1 (5 bases). This CDR3 region has 15 residues. The V end was cut by 4 bases, the J end by 4 bases, with 14 bases between. CDR1 is LGHNA, CDR2 YNFKEQ, per germline. The CDR3 here is CASSRDGAPNQPQHF. The DNA of the CDR3 is TGTGCCAGCAGCCGGGACGGGGCGCCGAATCAGCCCCAGCATTTT.

This chain joins TRBV5-6 and TRBJ2-3, with TRBD1 as a possible D gene (5 bases). V dropped 3 bases and J dropped 2 bases, with 13 bases sitting between them. CDR3 length: 15 amino acids. Per germline, CDR1 SGHDT and CDR2 YYEEEE. CDR3 protein: CASSSDRYYTDTQYF. CDR3 coding DNA: TGTGCCAGCAGCTCCGACAGATATTACACAGATACGCAGTATTTT.

This chain links TRBV4-3 with TRBJ2-7; TRBD1 aligns across 7 bases. The V gene end was trimmed by 1 base and the J gene end by 1 base; junction bases not matched to a gene: 4. Germline V CDR1 and CDR2: LGHNA, YSLEER. This CDR3 has 15 amino acids. CDR3 amino acids: CASSQGPGGSYEQYF. The CDR3 DNA reads as TGCGCCAGCAGCCAAGGTCCAGGGGGATCCTACGAGCAGTACTTC.

As regards this clonotype: At one end the junction does not follow the germline gene, possibly because of a read error. V gene TRBV2 combines with J gene TRBJ2-3, with 13 bases identical to TRBD2. Germline CDR1 reads SNHLY; CDR2 reads FYNNEI. The CDR3 extends over 17 amino acids. The CDR3 DNA follows: TGCGCCCGGACAGGGGGCCTCGGGACTAGCGGGGCAGATACGCAGTATTTT. Amino acid sequence: CARTGGLGTSGADTQYF.

This rearrangement joins TRBV13 to TRBJ1-2; weak D call: TRBD1 (5 bases). Germline CDR1 is PRHDT and CDR2 is FYEKMQ (reference sequence). V dropped 5 bases and J dropped 4 bases, with 17 bases sitting between them. The CDR3 extends over 15 amino acids. As DNA, the CDR3 is TGTGCCAGCAGCCACACCGGGGGGATAGGCTATGGCTACACCTTC. Its translation: CASSHTGGIGYGYTF.

This clonotype was counted between two and nine times. This chain connects TRBV6-5 to TRBJ1-2, with D perhaps TRBD1 (6 bases). CDR3 size: 14 residues. Germline CDR1 and CDR2: MNHEY and SVGAGI. The V and J ends lost 2 bases and 8 bases respectively, with 15 bases between them. CDR3 loop: CASSYRGHLLGYTF. In DNA, the CDR3 is TGTGCCAGCAGTTACAGGGGACACTTACTCGGCTACACCTTC.

The V gene is TRBV20-1, the J gene TRBJ1-2; possibly TRBD1 for D (5 bases). Germline CDR1 is DFQATT and CDR2 is SNEGSKA (reference sequence). V dropped 6 bases and J dropped 4 bases, with 12 bases sitting between them. The length of the CDR3 is 12 residues. The CDR3 protein is CSASDRVYGYTF. The CDR3, as DNA: TGCAGTGCAAGTGACAGAGTCTATGGCTACACCTTC.

This clonotype has a handful of counts. V usage is TRBV11-2 and J usage is TRBJ2-1, with TRBD2 matching 9 bases. Unmatched junction bases numbered 9, after V lost 1 base and J lost 8 bases. Germline V gives CDR1 SGHAT, CDR2 FQNNGV. The CDR3 covers 16 residues. CDR3 protein: CASSLVIAGVLYEQFF. In nucleotides, the CDR3 is TGTGCCAGCAGCTTAGTGATAGCGGGGGTTTTGTATGAGCAGTTCTTC.

This clonotype was counted a few times. The rearrangement joins TRBV7-9 to TRBJ2-1, with no clear D. The germline V gene has CDR1 SEHNR and CDR2 FQNEAQ (reference sequence). This CDR3 comprises 12 residues. The ends were cut back, 5 bases at V and 5 bases at J, with 7 bases in the middle. This chain's CDR3 is CASSARDNEQFF. The CDR3 nucleotides are TGTGCCAGCAGCGCACGGGACAATGAGCAGTTCTTC.

This clonotype appeared a single time. V gene TRBV6-2 or TRBV6-3 combines with J gene TRBJ1-2; a possible D gene is TRBD1 (5 bases). Trimming cost V 6 bases and J 7 bases, with 18 bases left between them. CDR1 is MNHEY, CDR2 SVGEGT, per germline. The CDR3 totals 14 residues. The CDR3 is CASRSGTGVGGYTF. The DNA of the CDR3 is TGTGCCAGCAGATCCGGGACCGGCGTCGGTGGCTACACCTTC.

V is TRBV12-3 or TRBV12-4 and J is TRBJ2-5; no firm D call. The length of the CDR3 is 14 residues. V was pared by 5 bases and J by 4 bases, with 14 bases between. CDR3 amino acids: CASSLGPSVETQYF. The CDR3 DNA is TGTGCCAGCAGTCTTGGACCGTCGGTAGAGACCCAGTACTTC.

This clonotype was counted once. The chain uses TRBV4-3 and TRBJ1-2, with a weak D call TRBD1 (5 bases). From germline, CDR1 is LGHNA and CDR2 YSLEER. V was clipped by 0 bases and J by 4 bases, with 9 bases between them. The length of the CDR3 is 14 residues. For the CDR3, the DNA is TGCGCCAGCAGCCAAGAGGGACCCCGCTATGGCTACACCTTC. As protein: CASSQEGPRYGYTF.

In the case of this clonotype: An end of the junction does not agree with germline; a read error may underlie this. V and J are TRBV6-6 and TRBJ2-5; D is perhaps TRBD1 (5 bases). The CDR3 extends over 14 amino acids. The germline CDR1 and CDR2 sequences are MNHNY and SVGAGI (reference sequence). CDR3 DNA: TGTGCCAGCAGTGACTCCGCAGGGCAAGAGACCCAGTACTTC. As protein: CASSDSAGQETQYF.

The chain links TRBV3-2 to TRBJ2-5; the DNA was not used to check the table's D call, TRBD2. TRBV3-2 is labeled a pseudogene. The length of the CDR3 is 17 residues. CDR3 protein: CASSQDSERGGQETQYF. CDR3 nucleotide sequence: TGTGCCAGCAGCCAAGATTCAGAGCGGGGGGGCCAAGAGACCCAGTACTTC.

This chain links TRBV3-1 with TRBJ1-1, with 7 positions matching TRBD1. The V gene end was trimmed by 0 bases and the J gene end by 3 bases; junction bases not matched to a gene: 4. Germline V CDR1 and CDR2: LGHDT, YNNKEL (reference sequence). The CDR3 is 15 amino acids. The CDR3 loop reads CASSQEAGGYTEAFF. As DNA, the CDR3 is TGTGCCAGCAGCCAAGAAGCAGGGGGATACACTGAAGCTTTCTTT.